Listed below are T cell receptor beta chains from one sample, sequenced in a study of T cell repertoires in cytomegalovirus infection. TCRdb reanalysed the reads using MiXCR and keeps one entry per CDR3 protein. The sample contains roughly 920,000 distinct CDR3 sequences, less than 40% of which appear only once. What these receptors recognize is not known. Sequencing used cultured CD8+ T cells from PBMCs, obtained from culture after CMV antigen stimulation. These receptors were collected from a human donor in good health (CMV status not recorded). Some clones in this sample may be carry-over from other donors' samples. Both conserved end residues are part of each CDR3. A D gene is named only where the DNA matches it firmly. Where a row states a size, it is once, few, many or the class of an expanded clone; other rows omit it.

clone_size j_call v_call d_call cdr3_nt cdr3_aa
few TRBJ2-7 TRBV28 . TGTGCCAGCAGTTTAACCAGATTCTCCTACGAGCAGTACTTC CASSLTRFSYEQYF
. TRBJ1-5 TRBV7-2 . TGTGCCAGCAGCTCGAGGCGCGCACAAGACGGAATACGGGGCAATCAGCCCCAGCATTTT CASSSRRAQDGIRGNQPQHF
. TRBJ2-1 TRBV2 . TGTGCCAGCAGTGACGGGGGGCGGCCAAATGAGCAGTTCTTC CASSDGGRPNEQFF
few TRBJ2-3 TRBV6-5 TRBD1 TGTGCCAGCAGTTACGAGGGCAGGGGGCGCCCCACAGATACGCAGTATTTT CASSYEGRGRPTDTQYF
few TRBJ1-5 TRBV27 . TGTGCCAGCAGTCCAGGACTGCCCAATCAGCCCCAGCATTTT CASSPGLPNQPQHF
. TRBJ1-1 TRBV7-9 TRBD1 TGTGCCAGCAGCGTCAGGGGGCACACTGAAGCTTTCTTT CASSVRGHTEAFF
. TRBJ2-2 TRBV11-3 TRBD2 TGTGCCAGCAGCTACCGAGCGGGATGGGAGCTGTTTTTT CASSYRAGWELFF
many TRBJ1-1 TRBV7-2 . TGTGCCAGCAGCTTAAACAGAGTGAACACTGAAGCTTTCTTT CASSLNRVNTEAFF
many TRBJ1-1 TRBV7-2 . TGTGCCAGCAGCTTCGGCGGGCGTCGGACTGAAGCTTTCTTT CASSFGGRRTEAFF
. TRBJ2-7 TRBV27 . TGTGTCAGCGCCCCACGGGCATCAACCTACGAGCAGTACTTC CVSAPRASTYEQYF
. TRBJ2-7 TRBV10-3 TRBD1 TGTGCCATCAGTGGCCGGGACAGGGAAGCCTACGAGCAGTACTTC CAISGRDREAYEQYF
few TRBJ1-1 TRBV13 TRBD1 TGTGCCAGCAGCTTACAGGACAGGGGTGGGGGCGAGAACACTGAAGCTTTCTTT CASSLQDRGGGENTEAFF
. TRBJ1-5 TRBV27 . TGTGCCAGCAGTTTATCGGCGGGTAATCAGCCCCAGCATTTT CASSLSAGNQPQHF
. TRBJ2-3 TRBV6-5 TRBD2 TGTGCCAGCAGTTACGTACTAGCGGCGGGCACAGATACGCAGTATTTT CASSYVLAAGTDTQYF
many TRBJ2-3 TRBV7-8 . TGTGCCAGCAGCCAGGGACAAAGTCGCACAGATACGCAGTATTTT CASSQGQSRTDTQYF
. TRBJ2-1 TRBV10-1 . TGCGCCAGCAGTGAGTCCAACAGAAGAGGATACAATGAGCAGTTCTTC CASSESNRRGYNEQFF
. TRBJ2-1 TRBV5-1 TRBD2 TGCGCCAGCAGCGTAGCGGGGGACGATGAGCAGTTCTTC CASSVAGDDEQFF
many TRBJ2-3 TRBV11-1 . TGTGCCAGCAGCTTGGAGGGGGCTAGCACAGATACGCAGTATTTT CASSLEGASTDTQYF
many TRBJ2-1 TRBV7-8 . TGTGCCAGCAGCTTAGCGCTCGGGGGCCATGAGCAGTTCTTC CASSLALGGHEQFF
. TRBJ1-2 TRBV14 TRBD1 TGTGCCAGCAGCCTCCTTGGGACAGCCCATGGCTACACCTTC CASSLLGTAHGYTF
. TRBJ2-7 TRBV6-2/TRBV6-3 . TGTGCCAGCAGTTGGGCGATCCGGTGGGAGCAGTACTTC CASSWAIRWEQYF
. TRBJ1-3 TRBV19 . TGTGCCAGTAGTAGGGCCACACGGTCCTCTGGAAACACCATATATTTT CASSRATRSSGNTIYF
. TRBJ1-1 TRBV12-3/TRBV12-4 TRBD1 TGTGCCAGCAGTTTGACCCCGGGACAGGGGGCAAACACTGAAGCTTTCTTT CASSLTPGQGANTEAFF
many TRBJ1-6 TRBV4-1 TRBD1 TGCGCCAGCAGCCCGAAAGCGGGACAGAATTCACCCCTCCACTTT CASSPKAGQNSPLHF
many TRBJ1-1 TRBV7-6 TRBD1 TGTGCCAGCAGCTTGGCAGGGGGCGCGTACACTGAAGCTTTCTTT CASSLAGGAYTEAFF
few TRBJ2-2 TRBV11-3 TRBD2 TGTGCCAGCAGCCAGGAGCTAGCGGGCTATAACACCGGGGAGCTGTTTTTT CASSQELAGYNTGELFF
. TRBJ1-4 TRBV19 TRBD1 TGTGCCACCACTGGACAGGGGGCGAATGAAAAACTGTTTTTT CATTGQGANEKLFF
. TRBJ2-2 TRBV19 . TGTGCCAGTAGTACCCTACGAAGGGGGGCGCGGAGCGGGGAGCTGTTTTTT CASSTLRRGARSGELFF
. TRBJ2-3 TRBV11-2 TRBD2 TGTGCCAGCAGCTCCCGGCCCAGCGGGAAGGGATCTCTCACAGATACGCAGTATTTT CASSSRPSGKGSLTDTQYF
. TRBJ2-7 TRBV19 . TGTGCCAGTAGTATGGGACGGCCCTCCGAGCAGTACTTC CASSMGRPSEQYF
many TRBJ2-2 TRBV7-9 . TGTGCCAGCAGCTCGGGACAATCCCGGGAGCTGTTTTTT CASSSGQSRELFF
many TRBJ1-1 TRBV7-3 . TGTGCCAGCAGCTTCGACCCGAACACTGAAGCTTTCTTT CASSFDPNTEAFF
. TRBJ1-1 TRBV2 . TGTGCCAGTCCAAGGGGAGGGAACACTGAAGCTTTCTTT CASPRGGNTEAFF
many TRBJ2-7 TRBV10-3 . TGTGCCATCAGCTTCGGGACATCTCCCTACGAGCAGTACTTC CAISFGTSPYEQYF
. TRBJ1-4 TRBV7-8 TRBD1 TGTGCCAGCAGCACGGACCGGACAGGGAACCAACCCAATGAAAAACTGTTTTTT CASSTDRTGNQPNEKLFF
. TRBJ2-3 TRBV28 TRBD1 TGTGCCAGCAGTTTATCGGGGACAGACACAGATACGCAGTATTTT CASSLSGTDTDTQYF
. TRBJ2-6 TRBV7-9 . TGTGCCAGCAGCCCCATGGAGGGCAGGACTGGGGCCAACGTCCTGACTTTC CASSPMEGRTGANVLTF
few TRBJ2-2 TRBV7-3 . TGTGCCAGCAGCTCATCTAGCACCGGGGAGCTGTTTTTT CASSSSSTGELFF
few TRBJ2-1 TRBV28 TRBD1 TGTGCCAGCAGTCTATCGGACAGGCGCAATGAGCAGTTCTTC CASSLSDRRNEQFF
. TRBJ1-1 TRBV19 TRBD1 TGTGCCAGCATTCGGGGCTTCGGGACAGGGGGCAGAGACACTGAAGCTTTCTTT CASIRGFGTGGRDTEAFF
. TRBJ2-2 TRBV24-1 . TGTGCCACCAGTGTTAAAGAGGGGGTAACCGGGGAGCTGTTTTTT CATSVKEGVTGELFF
. TRBJ1-2 TRBV6-1 . TGTGCCAGCACGGAAAACGAGAGATATGGCTACACCTTC CASTENERYGYTF
. TRBJ2-7 TRBV7-9 . TGTGCCAGCGGCGGGGCCAGCTCCTACGAGCAGTACTTC CASGGASSYEQYF
few TRBJ2-2 TRBV10-1 . TGCGCCAGTAGTGAGGTCGCGAACACCGGGGAGCTGTTTTTT CASSEVANTGELFF
once TRBJ1-2 TRBV5-4 . TGTGCCAGCAGCACCGGAAAGGACGGCTACACCTTC CASSTGKDGYTF
. TRBJ2-1 TRBV7-9 . TGTGCCAGCAGCTTAGTTAGGCCGGGAAACAATGAGCAGTTCTTC CASSLVRPGNNEQFF
few TRBJ1-5 TRBV24-1 . TGTGCCACCAGTGATTTGGGCATGTCCCAGCATTTT CATSDLGMSQHF
many TRBJ1-1 TRBV12-3/TRBV12-4 . TGTGCCAGCAGTTTCGGCAGGTTCACTGAAGCTTTCTTT CASSFGRFTEAFF
. TRBJ1-3 TRBV10-3 . TGTGCCATCAGTGAGTCAGCAGGGGACACCATATATTTT CAISESAGDTIYF
. TRBJ2-3 TRBV7-9 . TGTGCCGCCCTCCATCGGGAGCCTAGCACAGATACGCAGTATTTT CAALHREPSTDTQYF